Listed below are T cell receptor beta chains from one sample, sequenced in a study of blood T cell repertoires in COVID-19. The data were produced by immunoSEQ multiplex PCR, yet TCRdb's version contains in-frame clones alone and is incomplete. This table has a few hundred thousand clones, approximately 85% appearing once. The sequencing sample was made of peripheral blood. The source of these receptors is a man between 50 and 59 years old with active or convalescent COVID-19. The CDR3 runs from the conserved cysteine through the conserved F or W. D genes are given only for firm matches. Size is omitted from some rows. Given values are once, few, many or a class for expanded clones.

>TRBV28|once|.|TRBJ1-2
TGTGCCAGCAGTCCCTTGCGAGATAACTATGGCTACACCTTC
CASSPLRDNYGYTF
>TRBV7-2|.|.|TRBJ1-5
TGTGCCAGCAGCTTAACAGGGAACAATCAGCCCCAGCATTTT
CASSLTGNNQPQHF
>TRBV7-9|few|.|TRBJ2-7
TGTGCCAGCAGCGCTTCTAATGGCGAGCAGTACTTC
CASSASNGEQYF
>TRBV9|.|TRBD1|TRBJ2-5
TGTGCCAGCAGCCGAGGGGGCAGGGCCGGAGCAGAGACCCAGTACTTC
CASSRGGRAGAETQYF
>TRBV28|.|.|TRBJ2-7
TGTGCCAGCAGTTTTTCTGACACCGCGTACTTC
CASSFSDTAYF
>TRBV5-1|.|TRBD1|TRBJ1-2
TGCGCCAGCAGCTTGGACCCGGGACAGGGAGGGGGATTCTTC
CASSLDPGQGGGFF
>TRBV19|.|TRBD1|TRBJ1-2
TGTGCGACGGGACAGCCGATCTATGGCTACACCTTC
CATGQPIYGYTF
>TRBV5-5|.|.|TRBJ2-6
TGTGCCAGCAGCCCCCACAGGGAATCGTCCGGGGCCAACGTCCTGACTTTC
CASSPHRESSGANVLTF
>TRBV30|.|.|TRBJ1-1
TGTGCCTGGACCCCTCCGGGGTTTGCCGTTGAAGCTTTCTTT
CAWTPPGFAVEAFF
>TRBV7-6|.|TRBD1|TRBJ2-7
TGTGCCAGCAGCTTAGCAGGGACAGCCTCCTACGAGCAGTACTTC
CASSLAGTASYEQYF
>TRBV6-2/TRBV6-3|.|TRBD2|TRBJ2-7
TGTGCCAGCAGTTATGGCCCCAGCGGGAGGATCTACGAGCAGTACTTC
CASSYGPSGRIYEQYF
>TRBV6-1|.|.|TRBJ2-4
TGTGCCAGCAGTGAAGCAGGCACTAGCAGACCTGGAGCCAAAAACATTCAGTACTTC
CASSEAGTSRPGAKNIQYF
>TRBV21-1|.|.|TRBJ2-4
TGTGCCAGCAGAAAAAAGCGGGGGGAAAACATTCAGTACTTC
CASRKKRGENIQYF
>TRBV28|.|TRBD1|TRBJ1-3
TGTGCCAGCAGTTCCCTGAGGGACAGGGCTGGAAACACCATATATTTT
CASSSLRDRAGNTIYF
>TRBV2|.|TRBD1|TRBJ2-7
TGTGCCAGCAGTGACACGGGACAGGGTGCCTACGAGCAGTACTTC
CASSDTGQGAYEQYF
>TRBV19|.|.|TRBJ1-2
TGTGCCAGTAGAAGGGACGGGAGCTATGGCTACACCTTC
CASRRDGSYGYTF
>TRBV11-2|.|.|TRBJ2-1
TGTGCCAGCAGCTTACAGGGATACAATGAGCAGTTCTTC
CASSLQGYNEQFF
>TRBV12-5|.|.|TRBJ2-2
TGTGCTAGTGGTCCTCAGGGCCCCGGGGAGCTGTTTTTT
CASGPQGPGELFF
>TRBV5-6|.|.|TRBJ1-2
TGTGCCAGCAGCTTGGAAGTGGAGACAGACTATGGCTACACCTTC
CASSLEVETDYGYTF
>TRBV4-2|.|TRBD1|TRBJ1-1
TGTGCCAGCAGCCAAGTAATTCCCCTACAGGGGCGCCATGGGGACACTGAAGCTTTCTTT
CASSQVIPLQGRHGDTEAFF
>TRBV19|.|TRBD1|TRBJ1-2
TGTGCCAGTAGCACCGGGACAGGGAGCTATGGCTACACCTTC
CASSTGTGSYGYTF
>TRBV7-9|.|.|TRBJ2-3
TGTGCCAGCAGCTTAGGTGACGCGGACACAGATACGCAGTATTTT
CASSLGDADTDTQYF
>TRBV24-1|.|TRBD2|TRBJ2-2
TGTGCCACCAGCGCGGGAGGGACGAAGAACACCGGGGAGCTGTTTTTT
CATSAGGTKNTGELFF
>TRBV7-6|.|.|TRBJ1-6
TGTGCCAGCAGCTTCACAGGGATCAATTCACCCCTCCACTTT
CASSFTGINSPLHF
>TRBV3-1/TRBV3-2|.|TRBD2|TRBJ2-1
TGTGCCAGCAGCCAAGTATATAGGCGGGAGAGGGTCAGGAATGAGCAGTTCTTC
CASSQVYRRERVRNEQFF
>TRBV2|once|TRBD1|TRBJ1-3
TGTGCCAGCAGTGTCGGACAGGCCTCTGGAAACACCATATATTTT
CASSVGQASGNTIYF
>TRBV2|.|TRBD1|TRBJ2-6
TGTGCCAGCAGCTCGGACAGGGCAACTGGGGCCAACGTCCTGACTTTC
CASSSDRATGANVLTF
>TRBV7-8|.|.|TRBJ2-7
TGTGCCAGCAGCTTCGGGACTGCGCACGAGCAGTACTTC
CASSFGTAHEQYF
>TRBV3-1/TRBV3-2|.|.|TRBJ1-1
TGTGCCAGCAGCCCCCCGAGCGGAGGGAACACTGAAGCTTTCTTT
CASSPPSGGNTEAFF
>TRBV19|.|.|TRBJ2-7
TGTGCCAGTAGTGGTGGGCCTAGCGTGTACGAGCAGTACTTC
CASSGGPSVYEQYF
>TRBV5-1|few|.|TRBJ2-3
TGCGCCAGCAGTACCGGGGATACGCAGTATTTT
CASSTGDTQYF
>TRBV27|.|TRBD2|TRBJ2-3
TGTGCCAGCAGTACCTTACTAGCGTTAGATACGCAGTATTTT
CASSTLLALDTQYF
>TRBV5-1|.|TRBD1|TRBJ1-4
TGCGCCAGCAGCGTGGGCCCCGGGACAGGGGTCCTCCGGTATGAAAAACTGTTTTTT
CASSVGPGTGVLRYEKLFF
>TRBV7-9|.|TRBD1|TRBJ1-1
TGTGCCAGCAGCCCCGACAGGGCTGAAGCTTTCTTT
CASSPDRAEAFF
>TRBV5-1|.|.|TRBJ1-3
TGCGCCAGCAGCTTGGCGGGGGAGATCTCTGGAAACACCATATATTTT
CASSLAGEISGNTIYF
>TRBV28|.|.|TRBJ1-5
TGTGCCAGCAGTTTCGGAGGCTATAGCAATCAGCCCCAGCATTTT
CASSFGGYSNQPQHF
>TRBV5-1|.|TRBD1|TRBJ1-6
TGCGCCAGCAGCCCAGGCGTGGGACAGGGGGTTTCACCCCTCCACTTT
CASSPGVGQGVSPLHF
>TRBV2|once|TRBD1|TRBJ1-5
TGTGCCAGCAGTGAAGATGCAGGGGGCGGTCAGCCCCAGCATTTT
CASSEDAGGGQPQHF
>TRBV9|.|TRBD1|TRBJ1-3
TGTGCCAGCAGCCCCCAGGGACAGGGTTGGGACACCATATATTTT
CASSPQGQGWDTIYF
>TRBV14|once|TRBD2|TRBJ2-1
TGTGCCAGCAGCCAACTTCGCGGGAGTAGGTTCAATGAGCAGTTCTTC
CASSQLRGSRFNEQFF
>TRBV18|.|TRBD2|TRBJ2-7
TGTGCCAGCTCACCCGGGACTAGCGGCCCACGAAGCTCCTACGAGCAGTACTTC
CASSPGTSGPRSSYEQYF
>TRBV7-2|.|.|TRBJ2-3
TGTGCCAGCAGCTTCTCCCCCACAGATACGCAGTATTTT
CASSFSPTDTQYF
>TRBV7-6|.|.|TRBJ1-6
TGTGCCAGCAGCTTAGTACAGATAGGATCACCCCTCCACTTT
CASSLVQIGSPLHF
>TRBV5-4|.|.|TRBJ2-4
TGTGCCAGCAGCTCGGACAGTGCCGGGCCTCTGGACATTCAGTACTTC
CASSSDSAGPLDIQYF
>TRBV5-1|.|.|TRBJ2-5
TGCGCCAGCAGCTTCGGGGGGCGCGGAGGTAGGGAGACCCAGTACTTC
CASSFGGRGGRETQYF
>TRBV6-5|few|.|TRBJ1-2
TGTGCCACCGGGCAGAGGGAGAGTCGCGGCTACACCTTC
CATGQRESRGYTF